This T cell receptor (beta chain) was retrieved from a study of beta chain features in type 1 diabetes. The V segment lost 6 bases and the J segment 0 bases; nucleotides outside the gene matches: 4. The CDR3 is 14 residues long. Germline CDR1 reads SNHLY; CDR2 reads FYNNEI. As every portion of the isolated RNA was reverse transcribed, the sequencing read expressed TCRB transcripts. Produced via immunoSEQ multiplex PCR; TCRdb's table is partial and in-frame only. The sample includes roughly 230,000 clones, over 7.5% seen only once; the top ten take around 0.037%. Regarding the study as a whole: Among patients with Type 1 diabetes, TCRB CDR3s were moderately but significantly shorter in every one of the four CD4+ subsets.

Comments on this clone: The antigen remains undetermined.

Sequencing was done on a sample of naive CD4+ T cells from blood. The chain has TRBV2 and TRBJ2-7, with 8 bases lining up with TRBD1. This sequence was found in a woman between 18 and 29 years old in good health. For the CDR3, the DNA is TGTGCCAGCAGGGAGGACAGGGTCTCCTACGAGCAGTACTTC. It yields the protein CASREDRVSYEQYF.